This T cell receptor beta chain was sequenced in a study of CDR3 diversity in severe acne. TCRdb analysed the PCR reads with MiXCR anew, one entry per CDR3 protein. The sample contains around 94,000 distinct CDR3 sequences, around 56% of which appear only once. The sequenced material came from blood. This TCR derives from a male donor with acne.

CDR3 amino acids: CSVVKDYYGYTF. CDR3 in DNA: TGCAGCGTTGTGAAGGATTACTATGGCTACACCTTC. J is TRBJ1-2 and V is TRBV29-1, with unresolved D. Germline assignment: CDR1 SQVTM and CDR2 ANQGSEA. V was trimmed by 4 bases and J by 3 bases, leaving 9 bases between them. The CDR3 covers 12 residues.